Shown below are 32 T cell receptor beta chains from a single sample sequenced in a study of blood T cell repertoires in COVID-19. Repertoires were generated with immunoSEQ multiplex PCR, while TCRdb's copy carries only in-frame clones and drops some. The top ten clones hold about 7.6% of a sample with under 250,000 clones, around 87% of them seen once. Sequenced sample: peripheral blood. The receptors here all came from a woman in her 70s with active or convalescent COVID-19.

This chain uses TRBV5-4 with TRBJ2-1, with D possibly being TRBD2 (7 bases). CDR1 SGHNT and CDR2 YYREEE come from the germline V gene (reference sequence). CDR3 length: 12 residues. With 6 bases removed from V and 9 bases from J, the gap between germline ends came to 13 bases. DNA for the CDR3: TGTGCCAGCAACCGGGGGGCGGGTGAGCAGTTCTTC. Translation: CASNRGAGEQFF.

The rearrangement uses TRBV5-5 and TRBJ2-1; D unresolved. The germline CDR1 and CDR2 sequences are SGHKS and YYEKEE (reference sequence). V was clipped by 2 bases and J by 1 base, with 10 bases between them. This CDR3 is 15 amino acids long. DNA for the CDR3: TGTGCCAGCAGCTTAGGTCTAGTTTCCTACAATGAGCAGTTCTTC. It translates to CASSLGLVSYNEQFF.

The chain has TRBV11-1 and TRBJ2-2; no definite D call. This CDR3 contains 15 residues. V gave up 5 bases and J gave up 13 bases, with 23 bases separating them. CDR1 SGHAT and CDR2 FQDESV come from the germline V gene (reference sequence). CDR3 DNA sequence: TGTGCCAGCAGCCTTCAAATCCTTGGGCACTTTGGGCTGTTTTTT. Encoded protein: CASSLQILGHFGLFF.

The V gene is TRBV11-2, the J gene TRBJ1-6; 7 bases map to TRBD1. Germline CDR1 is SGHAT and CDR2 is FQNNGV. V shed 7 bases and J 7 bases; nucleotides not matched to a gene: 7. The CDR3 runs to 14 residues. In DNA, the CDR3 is TGTGCCAGCAACCCGGGACAGAGAAATTCACCCCTCCACTTT. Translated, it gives CASNPGQRNSPLHF.

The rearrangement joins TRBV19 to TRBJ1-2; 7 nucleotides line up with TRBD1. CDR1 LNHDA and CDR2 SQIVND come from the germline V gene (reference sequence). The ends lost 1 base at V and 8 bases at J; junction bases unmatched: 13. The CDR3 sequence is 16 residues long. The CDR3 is CASSIGGVQGKGGYTF. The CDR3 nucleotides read TGTGCCAGTAGTATAGGGGGGGTACAGGGGAAGGGCGGCTACACCTTC.

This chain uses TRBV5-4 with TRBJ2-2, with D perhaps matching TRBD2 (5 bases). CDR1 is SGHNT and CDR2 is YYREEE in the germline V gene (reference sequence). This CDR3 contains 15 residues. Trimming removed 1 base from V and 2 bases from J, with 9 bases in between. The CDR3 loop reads CASSLRTLNTGELFF. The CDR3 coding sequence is TGTGCCAGCAGCTTGAGGACTCTTAACACCGGGGAGCTGTTTTTT.

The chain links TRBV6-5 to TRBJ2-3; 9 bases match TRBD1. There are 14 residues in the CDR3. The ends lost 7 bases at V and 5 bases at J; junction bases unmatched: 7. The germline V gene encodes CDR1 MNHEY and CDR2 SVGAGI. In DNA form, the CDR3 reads TGTGCCAGCACCGGGGACAGGGACGTAGATACGCAGTATTTT. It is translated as CASTGDRDVDTQYF.

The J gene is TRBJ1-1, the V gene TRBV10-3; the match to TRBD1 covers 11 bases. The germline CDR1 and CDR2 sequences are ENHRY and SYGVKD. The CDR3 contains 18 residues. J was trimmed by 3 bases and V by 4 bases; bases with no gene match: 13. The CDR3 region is CAISVLDPDRGRYTEAFF. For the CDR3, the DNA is TGTGCCATCAGTGTCCTAGATCCGGACAGGGGGCGGTACACTGAAGCTTTCTTT.

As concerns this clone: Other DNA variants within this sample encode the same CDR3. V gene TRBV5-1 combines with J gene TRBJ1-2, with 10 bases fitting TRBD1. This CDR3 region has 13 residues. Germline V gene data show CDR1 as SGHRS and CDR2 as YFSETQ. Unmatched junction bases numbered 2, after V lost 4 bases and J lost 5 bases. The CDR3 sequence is CASSPGQGYGYTF. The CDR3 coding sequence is TGCGCCAGCAGCCCGGGACAGGGGTATGGCTACACCTTC.

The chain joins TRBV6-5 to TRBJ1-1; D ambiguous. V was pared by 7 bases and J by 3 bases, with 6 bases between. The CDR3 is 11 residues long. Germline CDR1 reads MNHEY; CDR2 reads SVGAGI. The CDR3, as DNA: TGTGCCAGCACCGGGTACACTGAAGCTTTCTTT. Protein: CASTGYTEAFF.

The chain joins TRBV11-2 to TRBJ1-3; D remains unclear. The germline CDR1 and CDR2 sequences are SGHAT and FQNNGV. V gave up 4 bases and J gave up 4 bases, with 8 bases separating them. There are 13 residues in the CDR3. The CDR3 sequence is CASSSLQGNTIYF. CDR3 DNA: TGTGCCAGCAGCTCTTTGCAGGGAAACACCATATATTTT.

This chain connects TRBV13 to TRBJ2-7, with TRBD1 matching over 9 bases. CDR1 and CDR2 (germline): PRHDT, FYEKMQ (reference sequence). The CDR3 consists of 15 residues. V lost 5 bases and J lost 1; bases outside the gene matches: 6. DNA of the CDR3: TGTGCCAGCAGCCCCCGTGGACAGGGGTCCTACGAGCAGTACTTC. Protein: CASSPRGQGSYEQYF. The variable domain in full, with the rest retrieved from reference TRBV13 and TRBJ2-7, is AAGVIQSPRHLIKEKRETATLKCYPIPRHDTVYWYQQGPGQDPQFLISFYEKMQSDKGSIPDRFSAQQFSDYHSELNMSSLELGDSALYFCASSPRGQGSYEQYFGPGTRLTVT.

CDR3 DNA sequence: TGTGCCACCAGTGATGGCCTCAGGGGCCAGGCTTTCTTT. Its protein is CATSDGLRGQAFF. V gene TRBV24-1 combines with J gene TRBJ1-1; D might be TRBD1 (6 bases). The ends were cut back, 3 bases at V and 11 bases at J, with 15 bases in the middle. Germline CDR1 is KGHDR and CDR2 is SFDVKD. The CDR3 runs to 13 residues.

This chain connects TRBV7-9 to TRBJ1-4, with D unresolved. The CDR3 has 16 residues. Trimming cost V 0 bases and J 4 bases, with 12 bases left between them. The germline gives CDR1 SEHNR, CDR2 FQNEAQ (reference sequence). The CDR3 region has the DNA TGTGCCAGCAGCTTAGCACGACAACTCTTTAATGAAAAACTGTTTTTT. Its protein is CASSLARQLFNEKLFF.

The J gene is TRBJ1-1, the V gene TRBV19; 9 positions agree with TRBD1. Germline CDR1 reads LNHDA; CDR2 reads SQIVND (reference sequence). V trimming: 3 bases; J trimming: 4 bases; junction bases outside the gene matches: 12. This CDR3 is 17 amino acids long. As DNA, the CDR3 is TGTGCCAGTAGTATTGGGGGACAGGGAGGAATGGTCACTGAAGCTTTCTTT. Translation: CASSIGGQGGMVTEAFF.

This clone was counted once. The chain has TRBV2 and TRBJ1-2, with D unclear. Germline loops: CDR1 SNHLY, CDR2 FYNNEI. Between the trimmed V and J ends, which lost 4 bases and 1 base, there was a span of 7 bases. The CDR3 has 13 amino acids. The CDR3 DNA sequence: TGTGCCAGCAGTGGGTACAGTAACTATGGCTACACCTTC. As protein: CASSGYSNYGYTF.

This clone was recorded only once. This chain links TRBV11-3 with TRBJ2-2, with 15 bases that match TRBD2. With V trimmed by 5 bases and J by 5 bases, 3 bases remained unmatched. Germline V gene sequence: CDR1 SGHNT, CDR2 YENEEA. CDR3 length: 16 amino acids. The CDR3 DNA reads TGTGCCAGCAGCCTCGGGACTAGCGGGGGGACCGGGGAGCTGTTTTTT. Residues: CASSLGTSGGTGELFF.

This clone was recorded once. This chain's CDR3 is CASSYGGQGKGYGYTF. The CDR3 bases are TGTGCCAGCAGTTACGGGGGACAGGGGAAAGGCTATGGCTACACCTTC. This chain joins TRBV6-5 and TRBJ1-2; 10 bases line up with TRBD1. CDR3 size: 16 residues. V was clipped by 2 bases and J by 4 bases; unmatched bases: 7. Germline V gene sequence: CDR1 MNHEY, CDR2 SVGAGI.

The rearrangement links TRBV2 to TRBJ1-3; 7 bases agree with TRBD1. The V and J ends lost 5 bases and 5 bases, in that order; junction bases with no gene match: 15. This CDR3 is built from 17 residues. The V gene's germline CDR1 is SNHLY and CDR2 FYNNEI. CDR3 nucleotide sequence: TGTGCCAGCAGTAGTGGGTCTAACGACAGGGACCGAAACACCATATATTTT. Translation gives CASSSGSNDRDRNTIYF.

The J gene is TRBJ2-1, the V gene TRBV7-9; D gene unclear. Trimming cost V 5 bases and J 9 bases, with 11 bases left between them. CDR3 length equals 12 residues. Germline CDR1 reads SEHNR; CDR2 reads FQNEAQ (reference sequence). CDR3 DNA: TGTGCCAGCAGCCCAGGCATCCTTGAGCAGTTCTTC. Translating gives CASSPGILEQFF.

The CDR3 here is CASKGTGGTQVNEKLFF. The CDR3 DNA reads TGTGCCAGCAAAGGGACAGGGGGCACTCAGGTTAATGAAAAACTGTTTTTT. The chain carries TRBV5-5 and TRBJ1-4; 12 bases align to TRBD1. The ends lost 6 bases at V and 4 bases at J; junction bases unmatched: 10. The CDR3 consists of 17 residues. Per the germline V gene, CDR1 is SGHKS and CDR2 is YYEKEE (reference sequence).

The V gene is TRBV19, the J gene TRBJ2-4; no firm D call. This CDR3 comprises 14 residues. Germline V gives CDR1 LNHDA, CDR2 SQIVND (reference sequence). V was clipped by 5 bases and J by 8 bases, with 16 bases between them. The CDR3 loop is CASSLLAGSDIQYF. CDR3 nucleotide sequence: TGTGCCAGTAGTCTCCTGGCCGGGTCGGACATTCAGTACTTC.

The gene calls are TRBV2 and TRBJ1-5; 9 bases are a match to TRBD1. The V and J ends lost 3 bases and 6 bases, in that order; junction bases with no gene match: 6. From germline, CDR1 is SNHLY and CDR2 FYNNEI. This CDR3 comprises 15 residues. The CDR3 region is CASSDEDRGSQPQHF. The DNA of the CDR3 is TGTGCCAGCAGTGATGAGGACAGGGGAAGTCAGCCCCAGCATTTT.

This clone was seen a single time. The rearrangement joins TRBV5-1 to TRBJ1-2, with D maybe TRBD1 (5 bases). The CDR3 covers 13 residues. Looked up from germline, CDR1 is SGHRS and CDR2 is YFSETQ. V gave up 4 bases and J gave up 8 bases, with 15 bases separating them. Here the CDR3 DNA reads TGCGCCAGCAGCCCCGACAGCCTAATAGGCTACACCTTC. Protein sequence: CASSPDSLIGYTF. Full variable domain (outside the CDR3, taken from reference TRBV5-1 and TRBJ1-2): KAGVTQTPRYLIKTRGQQVTLSCSPISGHRSVSWYQQTPGQGLQFLFEYFSETQRNKGNFPGRFSGRQFSNSRSEMNVSTLELGDSALYLCASSPDSLIGYTFGSGTRLTVV.

CDR3 amino acids: CASSINRVAFF. In DNA form, the CDR3 reads TGTGCCAGTAGTATCAACAGGGTTGCTTTCTTT. The chain employs TRBV19 and TRBJ1-1; possibly TRBD1 for D (6 bases). Germline loops: CDR1 LNHDA, CDR2 SQIVND (reference sequence). V gave up 3 bases and J gave up 11 bases, with 10 bases separating them. The CDR3 contains 11 residues.

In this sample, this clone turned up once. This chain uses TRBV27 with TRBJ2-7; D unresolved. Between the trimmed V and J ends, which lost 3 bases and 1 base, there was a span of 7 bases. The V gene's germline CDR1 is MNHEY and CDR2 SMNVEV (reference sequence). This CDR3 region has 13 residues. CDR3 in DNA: TGTGCCAGCAGTTTGACACCATCCTACGAGCAGTACTTC. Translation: CASSLTPSYEQYF.

The CDR3 region is CASSLRTGNVQETQYF. The CDR3 nucleotides read TGTGCCAGCAGCCTTAGGACAGGGAATGTGCAAGAGACCCAGTACTTC. J is TRBJ2-5 and V is TRBV5-4; 8 nucleotides align to TRBD1. CDR1 is SGHNT, CDR2 YYREEE, per germline (reference sequence). The CDR3 consists of 16 residues. V shed 4 bases, J shed 2 bases, and the junction held 10 bases outside the gene matches. Complete variable domain (other parts from reference TRBV5-4 and TRBJ2-5): ETGVTQSPTHLIKTRGQQVTLRCSSQSGHNTVSWYQQALGQGPQFIFQYYREEENGRGNFPPRFSGLQFPNYSSELNVNALELDDSALYLCASSLRTGNVQETQYFGPGTRLLVL.

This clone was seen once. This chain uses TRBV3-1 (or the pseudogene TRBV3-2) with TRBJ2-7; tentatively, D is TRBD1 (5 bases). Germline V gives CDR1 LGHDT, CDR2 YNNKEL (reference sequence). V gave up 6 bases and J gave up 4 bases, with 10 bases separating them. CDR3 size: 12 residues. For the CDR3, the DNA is TGTGCCAGCAGATCGAACAGGTACGAGCAGTACTTC. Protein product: CASRSNRYEQYF.

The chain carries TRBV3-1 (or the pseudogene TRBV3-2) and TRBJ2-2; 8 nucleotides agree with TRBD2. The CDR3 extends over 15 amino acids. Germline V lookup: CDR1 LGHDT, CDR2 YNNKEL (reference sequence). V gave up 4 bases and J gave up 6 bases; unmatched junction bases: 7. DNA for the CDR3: TGTGCCAGCAGCCGCAGCGGGGGAGGGTCCGGGGAGCTGTTTTTT. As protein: CASSRSGGGSGELFF.

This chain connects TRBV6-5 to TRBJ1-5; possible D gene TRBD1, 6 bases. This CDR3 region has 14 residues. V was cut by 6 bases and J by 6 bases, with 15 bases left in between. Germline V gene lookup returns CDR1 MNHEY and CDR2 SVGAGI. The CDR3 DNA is TGTGCCAGCAGGATACCACAGGGATCTCAGCCCCAGCATTTT. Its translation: CASRIPQGSQPQHF.

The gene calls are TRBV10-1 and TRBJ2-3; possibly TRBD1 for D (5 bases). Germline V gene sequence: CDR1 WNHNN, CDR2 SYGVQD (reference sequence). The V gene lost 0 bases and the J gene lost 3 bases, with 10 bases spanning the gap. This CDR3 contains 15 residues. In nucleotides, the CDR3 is TGCGCCAGCAGTGAGTCGGGGCAGGGAACAGATACGCAGTATTTT. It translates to CASSESGQGTDTQYF.

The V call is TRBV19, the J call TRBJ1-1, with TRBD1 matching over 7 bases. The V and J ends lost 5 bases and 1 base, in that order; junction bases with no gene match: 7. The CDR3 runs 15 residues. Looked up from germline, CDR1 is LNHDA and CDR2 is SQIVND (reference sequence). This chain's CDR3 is CASSVQGPGNTEAFF. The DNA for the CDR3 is TGTGCCAGTAGTGTACAGGGGCCAGGGAACACTGAAGCTTTCTTT.